The rows below give T cell receptor beta chains drawn from one sample of a study of T cells in Graves' hyperthyroidism and ophthalmopathy. Via MiXCR, TCRdb re-called the multiplex PCR reads, giving one row per CDR3 protein. The sample lists a few hundred thousand distinct CDR3 sequences, 13% to 15% seen once, with about an eighth in the top ten. Sequenced material: blood. These receptors were obtained from a woman aged 40 to 50 with Graves' hyperthyroidism that later progressed to Graves' ophthalmopathy. Each CDR3 is given with its conserved first and last residue. Each record gives: CDR3 DNA, CDR3 protein, V gene, D gene, J gene, clone size. The D gene is left open where the match is weak. Some rows mark clone size as missing; the rest say once, few, many or name a class of expanded clone.

TGTGCCAGCACGACGGTTGCAACTAATGAAAAACTGTTTTTT,CASTTVATNEKLFF,TRBV6-1,NA,TRBJ1-4,many
TGTGCCAGCAGCGCGCAACTAGCGGGTTGGGACAATGAGCAGTTCTTC,CASSAQLAGWDNEQFF,TRBV9,TRBD2,TRBJ2-1,many
TGCAGCTTCGACGGCTACAATGAGCAGTTCTTC,CSFDGYNEQFF,TRBV29-1,NA,TRBJ2-1,many
TGTGCCAGTAGTATAAGGGTGACTGGATATGCCTACGAGCAGTACTTC,CASSIRVTGYAYEQYF,TRBV19,NA,TRBJ2-7,NA
TGTGCCAGCGTATTAGAGGGCGCAGGGCGTTACGAGCAGTACTTC,CASVLEGAGRYEQYF,TRBV5-5,NA,TRBJ2-7,NA
TGCAGTGGGGGGTTTAGCGGGAGGTTTTCCTACGAGCAGTACTTC,CSGGFSGRFSYEQYF,TRBV20-1,TRBD2,TRBJ2-7,NA
TGTGCCAGCAGTGAAGCGGTCCAACAAGAGACCCAGTACTTC,CASSEAVQQETQYF,TRBV2,NA,TRBJ2-5,many
TGCGCCAGCAGCCAAGATCTGGCTCGACTAGGTGTTTCCTACGAGCAGTACTTC,CASSQDLARLGVSYEQYF,TRBV4-1,NA,TRBJ2-7,NA
TGTGCCACCAGCAGTAACAGGGCTAACTATGGCTACACCTTC,CATSSNRANYGYTF,TRBV15,NA,TRBJ1-2,many
TGTGCCAGCAGTGATTGGTTTTCAACGTATTTT,CASSDWFSTYF,TRBV2,NA,TRBJ1-3,many
TGCAGTGCTAGGGGGGGGGTTAGGAATTCACCCCTCCACTTT,CSARGGVRNSPLHF,TRBV20-1,NA,TRBJ1-6,many
TGTGCCAGCAGCTTAGGGACAGGACGTGACAATGAGCAGTTCTTC,CASSLGTGRDNEQFF,TRBV11-3,TRBD1,TRBJ2-1,many
TGTGCCAGCAGCCCAATGGGGACTAGCGGGAAATTTGAGCAGTTCTTC,CASSPMGTSGKFEQFF,TRBV7-9,TRBD2,TRBJ2-1,many
TGTGCCAGCAGCTCGAGGACAGGGAAATCGGGAAACACCATATATTTT,CASSSRTGKSGNTIYF,TRBV7-8,TRBD1,TRBJ1-3,many
TGTGCCAGCAGCTTAGCGCGGCGTTCGGACACCGGGGAGCTGTTTTTT,CASSLARRSDTGELFF,TRBV11-2,NA,TRBJ2-2,many
TGTGCCAGCAGTTTATTATGGGAGCAGTACTTC,CASSLLWEQYF,TRBV28,NA,TRBJ2-7,many
TGTGCCAGTAGTAACGGGAGGGCCTATGAGCAGTTCTTC,CASSNGRAYEQFF,TRBV19,TRBD2,TRBJ2-1,many
TGTGCCACCCGAAGGTTCAGGGGCGCAGGCCTGCACAATGAGCAGTTCTTC,CATRRFRGAGLHNEQFF,TRBV5-6,NA,TRBJ2-1,many
TGTGCCAGCAGCTCGGACTATCCCGAGCAGTTCTTC,CASSSDYPEQFF,TRBV11-2,NA,TRBJ2-1,many
TGTGCCAGCCGGTTTGGGACAGATGGCTACACCTTC,CASRFGTDGYTF,TRBV2,TRBD1,TRBJ1-2,many
TGTGCCAGCACCGGACCTATGAGACCCTACGAGCAGTACTTT,CASTGPMRPYEQYF,TRBV2,NA,TRBJ2-7,few
TGCAGTGCTAGAGCCACCGGACTCTACAATGAGCAGTTCTTC,CSARATGLYNEQFF,TRBV20-1,NA,TRBJ2-1,few
TGTGCCAGCAGGGAATTTAGACAGGGCTCTGAAGCTTTCTTT,CASREFRQGSEAFF,TRBV12-3/TRBV12-4,TRBD1,TRBJ1-1,many
TGTGCCAGCTCTTGGGGAAGCGGGGTCTACGAGCAGTACTTC,CASSWGSGVYEQYF,TRBV27,TRBD2,TRBJ2-7,many